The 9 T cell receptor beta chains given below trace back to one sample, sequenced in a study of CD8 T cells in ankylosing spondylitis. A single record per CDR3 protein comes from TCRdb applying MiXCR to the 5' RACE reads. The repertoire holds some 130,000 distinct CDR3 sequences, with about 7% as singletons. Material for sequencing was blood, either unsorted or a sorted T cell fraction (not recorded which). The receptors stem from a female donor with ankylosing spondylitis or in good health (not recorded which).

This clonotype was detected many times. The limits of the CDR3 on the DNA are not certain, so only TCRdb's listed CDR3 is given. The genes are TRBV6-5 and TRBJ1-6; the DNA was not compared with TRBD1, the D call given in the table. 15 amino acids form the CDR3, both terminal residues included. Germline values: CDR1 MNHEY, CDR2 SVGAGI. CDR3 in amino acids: CASSSSGQNNSPLHF.

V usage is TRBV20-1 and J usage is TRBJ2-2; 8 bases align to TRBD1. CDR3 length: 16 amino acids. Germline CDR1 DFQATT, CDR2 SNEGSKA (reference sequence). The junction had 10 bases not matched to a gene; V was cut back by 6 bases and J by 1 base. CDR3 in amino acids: CSAWGQGARNTGELFF. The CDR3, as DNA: TGCAGTGCCTGGGGCCAGGGGGCGAGGAACACCGGGGAGCTGTTTTTT.

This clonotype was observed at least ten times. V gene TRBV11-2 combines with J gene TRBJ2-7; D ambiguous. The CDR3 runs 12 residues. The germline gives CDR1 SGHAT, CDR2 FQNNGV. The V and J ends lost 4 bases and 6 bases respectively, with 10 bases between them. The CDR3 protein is CASSSPVGEQYF. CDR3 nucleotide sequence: TGTGCCAGCAGCTCCCCAGTCGGCGAGCAGTACTTC.

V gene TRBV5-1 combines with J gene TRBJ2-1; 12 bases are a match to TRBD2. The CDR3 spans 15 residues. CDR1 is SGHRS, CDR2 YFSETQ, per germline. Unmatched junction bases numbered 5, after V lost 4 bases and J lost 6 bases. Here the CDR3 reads CASSQLAGGPNEQFF. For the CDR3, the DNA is TGCGCCAGCAGCCAACTAGCGGGGGGACCCAATGAGCAGTTCTTC. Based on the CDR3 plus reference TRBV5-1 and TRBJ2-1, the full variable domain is KAGVTQTPRYLIKTRGQQVTLSCSPISGHRSVSWYQQTPGQGLQFLFEYFSETQRNKGNFPGRFSGRQFSNSRSEMNVSTLELGDSALYLCASSQLAGGPNEQFFGPGTRLTVL.

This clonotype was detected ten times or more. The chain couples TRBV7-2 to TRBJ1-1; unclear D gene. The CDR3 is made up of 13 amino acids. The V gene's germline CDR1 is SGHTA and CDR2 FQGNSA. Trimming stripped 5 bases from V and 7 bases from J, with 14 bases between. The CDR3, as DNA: TGTGCCAGCAGCCCCCGCCGAACAGATGAAGCTTTCTTT. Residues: CASSPRRTDEAFF.

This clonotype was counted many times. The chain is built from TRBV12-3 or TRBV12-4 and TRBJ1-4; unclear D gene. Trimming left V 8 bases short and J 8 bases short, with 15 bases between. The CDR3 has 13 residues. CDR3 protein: CASGWGRKEKLFF. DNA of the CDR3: TGTGCCAGCGGTTGGGGTCGGAAAGAAAAACTGTTTTTT.

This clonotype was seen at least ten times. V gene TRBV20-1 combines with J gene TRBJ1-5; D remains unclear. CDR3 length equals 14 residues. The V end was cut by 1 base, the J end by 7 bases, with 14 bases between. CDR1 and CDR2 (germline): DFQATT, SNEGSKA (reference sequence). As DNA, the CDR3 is TGCAGTGCTAGAGCGAAAGTGAGAGTCCAGCCCCAGCATTTT. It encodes CSARAKVRVQPQHF.

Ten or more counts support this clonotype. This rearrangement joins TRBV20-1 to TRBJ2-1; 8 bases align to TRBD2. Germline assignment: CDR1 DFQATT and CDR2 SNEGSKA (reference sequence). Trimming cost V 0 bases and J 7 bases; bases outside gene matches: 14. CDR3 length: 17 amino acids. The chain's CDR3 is CSARDYGRGGPGNEQFF. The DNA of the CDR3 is TGCAGTGCTAGAGATTATGGACGGGGGGGCCCCGGGAATGAGCAGTTCTTC.

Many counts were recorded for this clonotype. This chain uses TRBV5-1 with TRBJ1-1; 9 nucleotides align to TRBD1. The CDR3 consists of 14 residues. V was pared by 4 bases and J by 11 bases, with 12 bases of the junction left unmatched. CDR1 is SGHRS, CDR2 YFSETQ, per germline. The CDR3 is CASSVLTGGEGAFF. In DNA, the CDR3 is TGCGCCAGCAGCGTCTTAACAGGGGGCGAGGGCGCTTTCTTT.